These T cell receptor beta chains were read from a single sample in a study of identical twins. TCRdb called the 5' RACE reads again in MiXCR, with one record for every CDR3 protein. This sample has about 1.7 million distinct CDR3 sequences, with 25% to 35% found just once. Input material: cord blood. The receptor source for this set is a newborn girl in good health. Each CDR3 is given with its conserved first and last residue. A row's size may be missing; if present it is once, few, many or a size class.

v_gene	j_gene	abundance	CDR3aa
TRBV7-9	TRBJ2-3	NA	CASRPRPGQGGTDTQYF
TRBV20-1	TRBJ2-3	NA	CSAPTIFDTQYF
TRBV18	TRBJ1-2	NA	CASSPAGDGYTF
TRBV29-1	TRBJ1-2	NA	CSVEEGAQGRIYGYTF
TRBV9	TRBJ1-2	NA	CASSPRTGGAYGYTF
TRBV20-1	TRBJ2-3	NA	CSARPTSGTDTQYF
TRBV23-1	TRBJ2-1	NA	CASRAVQSEQFF
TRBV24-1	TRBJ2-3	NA	CATATSGRAPDTQYF
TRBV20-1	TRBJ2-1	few	CSARGLAYYNEQFF
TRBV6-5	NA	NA	CASSCSTSLDEQYF
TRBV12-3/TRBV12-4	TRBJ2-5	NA	CASSSRGAWNEQYF
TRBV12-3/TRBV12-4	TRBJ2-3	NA	CASSSTSPRTDTQYF
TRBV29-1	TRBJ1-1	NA	CSVDRGRFGTEAFF
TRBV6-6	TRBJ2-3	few	CASSDVTRGAPDTQYF
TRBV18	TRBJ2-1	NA	CASSPPPRTGANEQFF
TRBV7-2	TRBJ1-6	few	CASRPRAVGSPLHF
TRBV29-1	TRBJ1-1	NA	CSVERDSVRGAFF
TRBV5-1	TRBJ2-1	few	CASNSPGPYNEQFF
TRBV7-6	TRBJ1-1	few	CASSLADHLNTEAFF